This T cell receptor beta chain was observed in a study of T cells in pancreatic ductal adenocarcinoma. The J segment lost 4 bases and the V segment lost 7 bases, leaving 18 bases of the junction unmatched. Germline CDR1 is SGHRS and CDR2 is YFSETQ. The CDR3 runs to 17 residues. Here immunoSEQ multiplex PCR was the method, and the copy in TCRdb shows in-frame clones only, minus some. The profile shows 97,000 or so clones, roughly 96% of them singletons. Surgery without prior neoadjuvant therapy was the treatment of the selected pancreatic ductal adenocarcinoma patients. This chain uses TRBV5-1 with TRBJ2-3; 7 nucleotides match TRBD1. This receptor was taken from a human donor with pancreatic ductal adenocarcinoma. Specimen: PBMCs. The CDR3 DNA is TGCGCCAGCCGCCTTTTATACAGGGGATCATCCGCAGATACGCAGTATTTT. Translated, it gives CASRLLYRGSSADTQYF.